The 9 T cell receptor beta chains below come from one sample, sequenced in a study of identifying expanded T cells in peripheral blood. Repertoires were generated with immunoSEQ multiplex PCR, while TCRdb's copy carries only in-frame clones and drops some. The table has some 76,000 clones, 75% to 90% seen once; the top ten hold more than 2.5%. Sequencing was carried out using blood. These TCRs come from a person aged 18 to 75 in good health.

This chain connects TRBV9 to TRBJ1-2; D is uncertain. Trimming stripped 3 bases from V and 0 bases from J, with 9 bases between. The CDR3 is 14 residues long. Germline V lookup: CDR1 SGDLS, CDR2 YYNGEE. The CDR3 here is CASSAGLTNYGYTF. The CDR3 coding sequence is TGTGCCAGCAGCGCCGGATTAACTAACTATGGCTACACCTTC. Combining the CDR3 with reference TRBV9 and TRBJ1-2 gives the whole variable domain DSGVTQTPKHLITATGQRVTLRCSPRSGDLSVYWYQQSLDQGLQFLIQYYNGEERAKGNILERFSAQQFPDLHSELNLSSLELGDSALYFCASSAGLTNYGYTFGSGTRLTVV.

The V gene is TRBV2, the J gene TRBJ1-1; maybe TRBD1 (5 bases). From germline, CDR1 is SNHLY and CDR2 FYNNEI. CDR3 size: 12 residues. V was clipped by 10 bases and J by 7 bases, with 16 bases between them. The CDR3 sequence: CATQVWGGEAFF. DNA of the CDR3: TGTGCCACCCAGGTATGGGGCGGTGAAGCTTTCTTT. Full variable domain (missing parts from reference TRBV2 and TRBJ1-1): EPEVTQTPSHQVTQMGQEVILRCVPISNHLYFYWYRQILGQKVEFLVSFYNNEISEKSEIFDDQFSVERPDGSNFTLKIRSTKLEDSAMYFCATQVWGGEAFFGQGTRLTVV.

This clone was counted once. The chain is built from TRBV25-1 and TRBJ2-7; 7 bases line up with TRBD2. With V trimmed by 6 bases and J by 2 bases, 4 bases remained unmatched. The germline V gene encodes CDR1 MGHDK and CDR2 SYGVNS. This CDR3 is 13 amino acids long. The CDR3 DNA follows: TGTGCCAGCAGCTCGGGAGGAACCTACGAGCAGTACTTC. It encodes CASSSGGTYEQYF.

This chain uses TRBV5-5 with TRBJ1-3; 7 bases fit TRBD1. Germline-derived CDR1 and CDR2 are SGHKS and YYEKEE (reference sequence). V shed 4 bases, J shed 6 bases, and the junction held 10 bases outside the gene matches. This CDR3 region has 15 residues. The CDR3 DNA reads TGTGCCAGCAGCGCGTCTAAGGGACAGCCAAACACCATATATTTT. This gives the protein CASSASKGQPNTIYF. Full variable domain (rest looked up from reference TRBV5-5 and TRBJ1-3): DAGVTQSPTHLIKTRGQQVTLRCSPISGHKSVSWYQQVLGQGPQFIFQYYEKEERGRGNFPDRFSARQFPNYSSELNVNALLLGDSALYLCASSASKGQPNTIYFGEGSWLTVV.

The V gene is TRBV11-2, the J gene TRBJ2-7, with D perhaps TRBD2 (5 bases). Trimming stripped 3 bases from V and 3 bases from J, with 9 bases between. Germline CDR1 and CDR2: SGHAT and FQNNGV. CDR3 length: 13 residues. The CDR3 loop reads CASSFGDYYEQYF. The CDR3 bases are TGTGCCAGCAGCTTCGGGGATTACTACGAGCAGTACTTC.

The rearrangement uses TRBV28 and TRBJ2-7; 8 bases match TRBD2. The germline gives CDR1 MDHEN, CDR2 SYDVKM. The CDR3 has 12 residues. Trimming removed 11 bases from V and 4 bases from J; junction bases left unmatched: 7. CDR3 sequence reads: CAVLGRDYEQYF. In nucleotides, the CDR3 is TGTGCCGTCCTCGGGAGGGATTACGAGCAGTACTTC.

CDR3 region: CASSLQRDQTQYF. The CDR3 DNA reads as TGTGCCAGCAGCCTACAAAGGGACCAGACCCAGTACTTC. The chain joins TRBV7-2 to TRBJ2-5; D could derive from TRBD1 or TRBD2 (5 bases each). V gave up 5 bases and J gave up 6 bases, with 13 bases separating them. The germline V gene has CDR1 SGHTA and CDR2 FQGNSA. This CDR3 is 13 amino acids long.

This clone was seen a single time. This chain's CDR3 is CASSARLAGYPPDTQYF. DNA for the CDR3: TGTGCCAGCAGCGCCCGACTAGCGGGCTACCCCCCAGATACGCAGTATTTT. The chain links TRBV7-2 to TRBJ2-3, with TRBD2 identical over 10 bases. The CDR3 runs to 17 residues. Unmatched junction bases numbered 12, after V lost 5 bases and J lost 4 bases. Germline V gives CDR1 SGHTA, CDR2 FQGNSA.

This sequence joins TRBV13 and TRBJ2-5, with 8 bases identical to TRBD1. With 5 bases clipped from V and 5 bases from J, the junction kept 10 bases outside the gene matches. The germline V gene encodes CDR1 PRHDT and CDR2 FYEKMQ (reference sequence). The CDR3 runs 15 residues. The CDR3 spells CASSPWTGTGETQYF. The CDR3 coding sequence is TGTGCCAGCAGCCCCTGGACCGGGACAGGCGAGACCCAGTACTTC.